The rows below give T cell receptor beta chains drawn from one sample of a study of T cell responses to AZD1222 COVID-19 vaccine. TCRdb's table, derived via immunoSEQ multiplex PCR, lists solely in-frame clones and lacks some. The table has about 130,000 clones, 70% to 90% seen once; the top ten hold about a fifth. The sample in question was peripheral blood, obtained on day 0 of AZD1222 vaccination. The source of these receptors is an adult in good health. Each CDR3 is given with its conserved first and last residue. Fields, in order: J gene, D gene, V gene, clone size, CDR3 protein, CDR3 DNA. D genes are given only for firm matches. Some rows mark clone size as missing; the rest say once, few, many or name a class of expanded clone.

>TRBJ2-1|-|TRBV4-3|-
CASSQGMMSGSYNEQFF
TGCGCCAGCAGCCAAGGGATGATGTCAGGCTCCTACAATGAGCAGTTCTTC
>TRBJ1-4|TRBD1|TRBV7-2|-
CASSEITGGRLGEKLFF
TGTGCCAGCAGCGAAATAACAGGGGGAAGGCTCGGTGAAAAACTGTTTTTT
>TRBJ1-3|-|TRBV7-2|-
CASSLAGGSGNTIYF
TGTGCCAGCAGCTTAGCGGGGGGCTCTGGAAACACCATATATTTT
>TRBJ1-6|-|TRBV7-7|-
CASSSSGTSVSPLHF
TGTGCTAGCAGCTCTTCAGGGACATCGGTTTCACCCCTCCACTTT
>TRBJ1-1|-|TRBV6-5|-
CASSYSPDRQNTEAFF
TGTGCCAGCAGTTATTCACCCGACAGACAGAACACTGAAGCTTTCTTT
>TRBJ1-2|-|TRBV23-1|-
CASSFNRVSGYTF
TGCGCCAGCAGTTTTAACAGGGTGTCGGGCTACACCTTC
>TRBJ1-2|-|TRBV12-5|-
CASGGDKNYGYTF
TGTGCTAGTGGTGGCGACAAAAACTATGGCTACACCTTC
>TRBJ2-3|-|TRBV6-5|-
CASSYPTQSSTDTQYF
TGTGCCAGCAGTTACCCCACCCAGAGCTCCACAGATACGCAGTATTTT
>TRBJ2-1|-|TRBV2|-
CASRTSSYNEQFF
TGTGCCAGCAGAACTAGCTCCTACAATGAGCAGTTCTTC
>TRBJ2-1|-|TRBV2|-
CASTPQGGTQFF
TGTGCCAGCACCCCCCAGGGCGGCACGCAGTTCTTC
>TRBJ2-7|-|TRBV9|once
CASSATIGPYEQYF
TGTGCCAGCAGCGCCACGATTGGCCCCTACGAGCAGTACTTC
>TRBJ1-5|-|TRBV5-4|once
CASSLGGARGNQPQHF
TGTGCCAGCAGCTTGGGAGGGGCCAGGGGCAATCAGCCCCAGCATTTT
>TRBJ1-5|-|TRBV7-2|-
CASSQGPDQPQHF
TGTGCCAGCAGCCAAGGACCCGATCAGCCCCAGCATTTT
>TRBJ1-1|-|TRBV7-9|few
CASSLSSGSEAFF
TGTGCCAGCAGCTTAAGTTCAGGGAGCGAGGCTTTCTTT
>TRBJ1-1|-|TRBV29-1|-
CSVVGQSNTEAFF
TGCAGCGTTGTAGGACAGTCGAACACTGAAGCTTTCTTT
>TRBJ2-2|TRBD2|TRBV29-1|-
CSGRLSGGHTGELFF
TGCAGCGGGCGACTCAGCGGGGGACACACCGGGGAGCTGTTTTTT
>TRBJ2-2|-|TRBV29-1|few
CSVGGSTGELFF
TGCAGCGTGGGGGGCAGCACCGGGGAGCTGTTTTTT
>TRBJ1-6|-|TRBV28|-
CASSTTDRKNSPLHF
TGTGCCAGCAGTACAACGGACAGAAAAAATTCACCCCTCCACTTT
>TRBJ2-1|-|TRBV4-3|-
CASSQVGGGRNEQFF
TGCGCCAGCAGCCAAGTGGGGGGGGGCAGGAATGAGCAGTTCTTC
>TRBJ2-7|-|TRBV19|-
CASSMGTPIYEQYF
TGTGCCAGTAGTATGGGGACACCCATCTACGAGCAGTACTTC
>TRBJ1-6|-|TRBV7-9|-
CASSLKGEGSPLHF
TGTGCCAGCAGCTTAAAGGGGGAAGGTTCACCCCTCCACTTT
>TRBJ1-4|TRBD1|TRBV3-1/TRBV3-2|-
CASSQVGGQGGEKLFF
TGTGCCAGCAGCCAAGTGGGGGGACAGGGTGGTGAAAAACTGTTTTTT
>TRBJ2-5|-|TRBV21-1|-
CASSKVTGPRETQYF
TGTGCCAGCAGCAAAGTGACGGGGCCAAGGGAGACCCAGTACTTC
>TRBJ2-1|TRBD2|TRBV19|-
CASSGLAEYNEQFF
TGTGCCAGTAGTGGACTAGCGGAATACAATGAGCAGTTCTTC
>TRBJ2-7|-|TRBV5-1|-
CASSLQGHEQYF
TGCGCCAGCAGCTTACAGGGCCACGAGCAGTACTTC
>TRBJ2-1|-|TRBV5-1|few
CASSLSWNEQFF
TGCGCCAGCAGCTTGAGTTGGAATGAGCAGTTCTTC
>TRBJ1-6|TRBD1|TRBV5-1|-
CASSPTGTSSYNSPLHF
TGCGCCAGCAGCCCGACAGGGACGAGCTCCTATAATTCACCCCTCCACTTT
>TRBJ2-7|TRBD1|TRBV24-1|-
CATSESGQGFEQYF
TGTGCCACCAGTGAGTCGGGACAGGGGTTCGAGCAGTACTTC
>TRBJ2-1|-|TRBV19|-
CASSMGVNNEQFF
TGTGCCAGTAGTATGGGAGTTAACAATGAGCAGTTCTTC
>TRBJ1-3|-|TRBV7-8|-
CAVLRVSGNTIYF
TGTGCCGTCCTCCGGGTCTCTGGAAACACCATATATTTT
>TRBJ1-1|-|TRBV19|-
CASTTGFWNTEAFF
TGTGCCAGTACTACAGGGTTCTGGAACACTGAAGCTTTCTTT
>TRBJ1-4|-|TRBV2|-
CASRKDLEGGEKLFF
TGTGCCAGCAGGAAGGATCTCGAGGGGGGTGAAAAACTGTTTTTT
>TRBJ1-6|-|TRBV6-5|few
CAGGGTANSPLHF
TGTGCCGGAGGAGGAACAGCCAATTCACCCCTCCACTTT
>TRBJ1-3|TRBD1|TRBV7-9|-
CASSPRGLSGNTIYF
TGTGCCAGCAGCCCAAGGGGGCTCTCTGGAAACACCATATATTTT
>TRBJ2-1|-|TRBV28|-
CASSATSWGFNEQFF
TGTGCCAGCAGTGCCACTAGCTGGGGTTTCAATGAGCAGTTCTTC
>TRBJ1-5|-|TRBV19|-
CASGKGHYSNQPQHF
TGTGCCAGCGGAAAAGGACATTATAGCAATCAGCCCCAGCATTTT
>TRBJ1-1|TRBD1|TRBV6-5|-
CASRSSNRGTEAFF
TGTGCCAGCAGGTCCAGTAACAGGGGCACTGAAGCTTTCTTT
>TRBJ2-2|-|TRBV7-9|-
CASKLGSGELFF
TGTGCCAGCAAACTTGGGTCCGGGGAGCTGTTTTTT
>TRBJ1-1|-|TRBV4-3|-
CASSQGHQALNTEAFF
TGCGCCAGCAGCCAAGGTCACCAAGCCTTGAACACTGAAGCTTTCTTT
>TRBJ1-5|-|TRBV30|-
CAWSASSDQPQHF
TGTGCCTGGAGTGCCTCCTCCGATCAGCCCCAGCATTTT
>TRBJ2-7|-|TRBV7-6|once
CASSLAPTGTSSYEQYF
TGTGCCAGCAGCTTAGCGCCTACCGGGACAAGCTCCTACGAGCAGTACTTC
>TRBJ2-7|TRBD1|TRBV4-3|-
CASSQDPGTGLRQYF
TGCGCCAGCAGCCAAGATCCGGGGACAGGGCTACGGCAGTACTTC
>TRBJ1-1|-|TRBV6-5|-
CASSYRSAFNTEAFF
TGTGCCAGCAGTTACAGGTCAGCGTTCAACACTGAAGCTTTCTTT
>TRBJ1-2|-|TRBV7-8|-
CASSLLGPLSNYGYTF
TGTGCCAGCAGCTTACTGGGACCGCTATCTAACTATGGCTACACCTTC
>TRBJ2-1|-|TRBV7-9|-
CASSQRTENYNEQFF
TGTGCCAGCAGCCAGCGGACAGAGAATTACAATGAGCAGTTCTTC
>TRBJ1-5|-|TRBV6-2/TRBV6-3|-
CASSGQSNQPQHF
TGTGCCAGCAGCGGACAGTCCAATCAGCCCCAGCATTTT
>TRBJ1-1|-|TRBV11-3|-
CASSLDPQVGEAFF
TGTGCCAGCAGCTTAGATCCGCAGGTCGGTGAAGCTTTCTTT
>TRBJ1-1|-|TRBV6-1|once
CASSEKRHTEAFF
TGTGCCAGCAGTGAGAAGAGACACACTGAAGCTTTCTTT
>TRBJ2-1|-|TRBV10-1|-
CASSAGGVMMDEQFF
TGCGCCAGCAGTGCAGGGGGGGTTATGATGGATGAGCAGTTCTTC